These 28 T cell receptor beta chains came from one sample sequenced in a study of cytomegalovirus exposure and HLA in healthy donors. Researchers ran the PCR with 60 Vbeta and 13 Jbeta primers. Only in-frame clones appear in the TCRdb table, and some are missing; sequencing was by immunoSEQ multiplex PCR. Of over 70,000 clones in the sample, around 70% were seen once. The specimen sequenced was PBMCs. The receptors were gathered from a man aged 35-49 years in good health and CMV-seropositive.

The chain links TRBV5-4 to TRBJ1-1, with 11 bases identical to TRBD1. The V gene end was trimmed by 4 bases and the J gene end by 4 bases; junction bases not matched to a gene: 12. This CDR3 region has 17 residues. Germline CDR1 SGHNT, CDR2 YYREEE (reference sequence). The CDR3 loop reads CASSPGGTGGIITEAFF. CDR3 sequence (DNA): TGTGCCAGCAGCCCTGGGGGGACAGGGGGGATTATCACTGAAGCTTTCTTT.

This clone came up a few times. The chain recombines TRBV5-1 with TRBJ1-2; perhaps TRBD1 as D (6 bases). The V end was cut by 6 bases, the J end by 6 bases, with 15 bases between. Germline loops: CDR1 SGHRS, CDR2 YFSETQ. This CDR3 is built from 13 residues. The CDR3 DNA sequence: TGCGCCAGCACCACGACAGGAATTCATGGCTACACCTTC. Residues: CASTTTGIHGYTF.

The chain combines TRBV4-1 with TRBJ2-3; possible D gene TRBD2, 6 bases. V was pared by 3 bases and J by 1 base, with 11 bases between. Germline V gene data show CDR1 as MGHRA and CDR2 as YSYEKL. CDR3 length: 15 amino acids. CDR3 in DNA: TGCGCCAGCAGCCACGAGGACTACCGCACAGATACGCAGTATTTT. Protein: CASSHEDYRTDTQYF.

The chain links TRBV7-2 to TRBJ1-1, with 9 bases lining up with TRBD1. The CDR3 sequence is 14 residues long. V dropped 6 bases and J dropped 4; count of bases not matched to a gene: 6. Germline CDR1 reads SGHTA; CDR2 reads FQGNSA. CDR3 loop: CASRPTGGGTEAFF. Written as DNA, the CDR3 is TGTGCCAGCAGACCGACAGGGGGGGGCACTGAAGCTTTCTTT.

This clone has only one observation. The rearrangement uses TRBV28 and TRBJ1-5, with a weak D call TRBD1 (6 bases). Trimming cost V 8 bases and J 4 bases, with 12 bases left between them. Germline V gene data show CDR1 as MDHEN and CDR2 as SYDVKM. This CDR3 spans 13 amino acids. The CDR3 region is CASRDRLNQPQHF. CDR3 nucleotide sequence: TGTGCCAGCCGAGACAGGCTAAATCAGCCCCAGCATTTT.

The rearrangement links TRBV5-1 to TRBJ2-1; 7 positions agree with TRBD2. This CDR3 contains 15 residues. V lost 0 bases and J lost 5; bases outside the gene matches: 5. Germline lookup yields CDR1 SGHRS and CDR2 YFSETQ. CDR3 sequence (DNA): TGCGCCAGCAGCTTGGTTAGCGGGTCAGACAATGAGCAGTTCTTC. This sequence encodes CASSLVSGSDNEQFF.

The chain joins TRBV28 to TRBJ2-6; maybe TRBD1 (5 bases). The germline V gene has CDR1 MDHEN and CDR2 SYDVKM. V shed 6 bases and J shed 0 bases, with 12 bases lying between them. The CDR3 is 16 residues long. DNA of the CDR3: TGTGCCAGCAGATACGACAGTACCTCTGGGGCCAACGTCCTGACTTTC. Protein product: CASRYDSTSGANVLTF.

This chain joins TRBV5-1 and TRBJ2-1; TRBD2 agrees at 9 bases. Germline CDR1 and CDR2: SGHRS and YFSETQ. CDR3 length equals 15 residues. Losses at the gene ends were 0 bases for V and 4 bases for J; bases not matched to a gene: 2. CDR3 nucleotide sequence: TGCGCCAGCAGCTTGGGACTAGCGGAATACAATGAGCAGTTCTTC. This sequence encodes CASSLGLAEYNEQFF.

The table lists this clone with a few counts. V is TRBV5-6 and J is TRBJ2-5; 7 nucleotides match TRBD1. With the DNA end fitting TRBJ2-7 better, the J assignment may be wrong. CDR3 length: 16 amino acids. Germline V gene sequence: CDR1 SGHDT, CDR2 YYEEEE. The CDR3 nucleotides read TGTGCCAGCAGCTTGTCTGGGGGACAGTGGACCTACGAGCAGTACTTC. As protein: CASSLSGGQWTYEQYF.

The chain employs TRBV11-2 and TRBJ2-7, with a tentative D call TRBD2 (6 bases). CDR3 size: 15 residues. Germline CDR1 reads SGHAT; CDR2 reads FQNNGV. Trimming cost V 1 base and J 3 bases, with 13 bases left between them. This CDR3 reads CASSLGLQGGYEQYF. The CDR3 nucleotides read TGTGCCAGCAGCTTAGGTCTCCAGGGAGGCTACGAGCAGTACTTC.

CDR3 sequence: CASSLGGDRGYEQYF. The CDR3 region has the DNA TGTGCCAGCAGCTTGGGGGGGGACAGGGGGTACGAGCAGTACTTC. The chain employs TRBV5-4 and TRBJ2-7, with 11 bases aligning to TRBD1. Germline lookup yields CDR1 SGHNT and CDR2 YYREEE (reference sequence). The V segment lost 0 bases and the J segment 4 bases; nucleotides outside the gene matches: 3. The CDR3 is made up of 15 amino acids.

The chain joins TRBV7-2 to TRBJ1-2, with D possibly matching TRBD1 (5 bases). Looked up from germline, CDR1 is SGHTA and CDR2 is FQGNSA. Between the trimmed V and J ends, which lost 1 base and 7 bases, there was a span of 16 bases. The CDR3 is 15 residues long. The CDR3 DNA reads TGTGCCAGCAGCTTAGGAGCGGGGACCGTCCGTGGCTACACCTTC. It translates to CASSLGAGTVRGYTF.

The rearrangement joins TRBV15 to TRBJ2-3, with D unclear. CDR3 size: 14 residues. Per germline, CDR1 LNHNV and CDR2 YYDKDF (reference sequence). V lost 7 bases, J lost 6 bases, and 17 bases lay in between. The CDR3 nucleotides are TGTGCCACCAAAAAAGCCACGGCGCGGGATACGCAGTATTTT. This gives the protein CATKKATARDTQYF.

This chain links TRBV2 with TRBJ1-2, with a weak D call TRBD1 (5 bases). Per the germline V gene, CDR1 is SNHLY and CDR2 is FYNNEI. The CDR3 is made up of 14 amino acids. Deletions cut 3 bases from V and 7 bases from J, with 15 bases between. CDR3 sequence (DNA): TGTGCCAGCAGTGATCCGACAGACCTTACTGGCTACACCTTC. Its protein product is CASSDPTDLTGYTF.

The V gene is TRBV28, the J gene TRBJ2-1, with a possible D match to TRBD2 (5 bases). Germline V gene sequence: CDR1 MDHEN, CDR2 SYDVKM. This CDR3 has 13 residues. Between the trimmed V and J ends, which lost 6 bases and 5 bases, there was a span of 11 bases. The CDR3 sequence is CASRLTKNNEQFF. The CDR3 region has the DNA TGTGCCAGCAGGTTGACTAAAAACAATGAGCAGTTCTTC.

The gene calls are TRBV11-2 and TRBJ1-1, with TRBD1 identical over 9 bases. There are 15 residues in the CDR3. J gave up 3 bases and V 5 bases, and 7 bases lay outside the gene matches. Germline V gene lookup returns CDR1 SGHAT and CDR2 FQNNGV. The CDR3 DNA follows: TGTGCCAGCAGCCCTGACAGGGGGGGGGACACTGAAGCTTTCTTT. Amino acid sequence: CASSPDRGGDTEAFF.

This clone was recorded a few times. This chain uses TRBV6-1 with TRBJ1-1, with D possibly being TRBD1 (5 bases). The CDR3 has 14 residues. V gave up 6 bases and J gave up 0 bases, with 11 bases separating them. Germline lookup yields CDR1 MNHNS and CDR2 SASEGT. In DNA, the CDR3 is TGTGCCAGCAGGCGGGACGGACTGAACACTGAAGCTTTCTTT. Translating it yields CASRRDGLNTEAFF.

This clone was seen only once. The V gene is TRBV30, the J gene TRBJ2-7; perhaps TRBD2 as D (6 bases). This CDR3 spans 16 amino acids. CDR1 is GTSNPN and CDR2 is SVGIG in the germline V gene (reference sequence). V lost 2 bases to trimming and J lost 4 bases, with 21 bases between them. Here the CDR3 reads CAWSPPGLSGRYEQYF. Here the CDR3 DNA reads TGTGCCTGGAGTCCACCAGGACTAAGCGGCAGGTACGAGCAGTACTTC.

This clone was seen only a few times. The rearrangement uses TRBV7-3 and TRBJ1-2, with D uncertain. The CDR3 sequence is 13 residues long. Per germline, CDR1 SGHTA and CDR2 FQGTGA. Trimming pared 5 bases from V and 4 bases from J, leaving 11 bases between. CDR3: CASSGTDGYGYTF. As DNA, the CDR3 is TGTGCCAGCAGCGGAACAGATGGCTATGGCTACACCTTC.

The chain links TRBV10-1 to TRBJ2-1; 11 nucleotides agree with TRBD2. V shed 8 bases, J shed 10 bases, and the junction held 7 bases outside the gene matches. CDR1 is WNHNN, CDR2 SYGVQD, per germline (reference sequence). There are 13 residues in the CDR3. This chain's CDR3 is CASEGTSGTEQFF. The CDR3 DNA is TGCGCCAGCGAGGGGACTAGCGGTACGGAGCAGTTCTTC.

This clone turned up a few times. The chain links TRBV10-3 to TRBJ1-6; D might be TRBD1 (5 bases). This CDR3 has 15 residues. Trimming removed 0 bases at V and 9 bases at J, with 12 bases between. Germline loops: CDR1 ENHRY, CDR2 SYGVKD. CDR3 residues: CAISESGGDGSPLHF. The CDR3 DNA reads TGTGCCATCAGTGAGTCGGGAGGGGACGGTTCACCCCTCCACTTT.

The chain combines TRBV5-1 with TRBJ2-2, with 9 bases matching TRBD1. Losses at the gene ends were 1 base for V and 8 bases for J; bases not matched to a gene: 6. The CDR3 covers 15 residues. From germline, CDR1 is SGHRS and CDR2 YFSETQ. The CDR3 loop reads CASSLQQGAAGELFF. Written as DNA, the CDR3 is TGCGCCAGCAGCTTGCAACAGGGGGCGGCGGGGGAGCTGTTTTTT.

CDR3 sequence reads: CASYGGWSEAFF. DNA of the CDR3: TGTGCCAGCTACGGGGGGTGGTCTGAAGCTTTCTTT. V usage is TRBV27 and J usage is TRBJ1-1; D is possibly TRBD1 (5 bases). Trimming took off 8 bases at V and 6 bases at J, with 13 bases between the two ends. Germline V gene sequence: CDR1 MNHEY, CDR2 SMNVEV (reference sequence). The CDR3 spans 12 residues.

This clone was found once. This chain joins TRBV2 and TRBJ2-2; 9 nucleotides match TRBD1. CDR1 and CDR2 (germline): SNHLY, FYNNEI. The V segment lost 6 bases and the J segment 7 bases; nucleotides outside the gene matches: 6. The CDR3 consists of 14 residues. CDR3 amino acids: CASRGQGMGGELFF. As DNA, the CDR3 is TGTGCCAGCAGAGGACAGGGGATGGGCGGGGAGCTGTTTTTT.

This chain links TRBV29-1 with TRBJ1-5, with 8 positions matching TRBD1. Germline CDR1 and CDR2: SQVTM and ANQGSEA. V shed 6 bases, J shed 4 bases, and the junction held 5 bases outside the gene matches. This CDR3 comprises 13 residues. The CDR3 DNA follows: TGCAGCGTGGACACAGGGGGAAATCAGCCCCAGCATTTT. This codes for CSVDTGGNQPQHF.

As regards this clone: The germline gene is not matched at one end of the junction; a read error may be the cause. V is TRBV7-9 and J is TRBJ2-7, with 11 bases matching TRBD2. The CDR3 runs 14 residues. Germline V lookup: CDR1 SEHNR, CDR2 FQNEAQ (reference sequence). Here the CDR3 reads CASSIAGGPGEQYF. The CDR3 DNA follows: TGTGCCAGCAGCATAGCGGGAGGGCCTGGAGAGCAGTACTTC.

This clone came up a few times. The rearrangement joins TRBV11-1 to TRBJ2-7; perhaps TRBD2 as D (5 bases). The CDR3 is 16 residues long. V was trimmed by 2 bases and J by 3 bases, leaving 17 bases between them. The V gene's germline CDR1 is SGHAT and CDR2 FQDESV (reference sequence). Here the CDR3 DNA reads TGTGCCAGCAGCTTAAGCGGAGCGTCGGCCTACTACGAGCAGTACTTC. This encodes CASSLSGASAYYEQYF.

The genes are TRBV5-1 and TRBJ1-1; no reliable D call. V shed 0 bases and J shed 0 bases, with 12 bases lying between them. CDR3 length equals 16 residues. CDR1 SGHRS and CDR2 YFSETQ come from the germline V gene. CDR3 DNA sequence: TGCGCCAGCAGCTTGGCCCTACAGTCATTGAACACTGAAGCTTTCTTT. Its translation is CASSLALQSLNTEAFF.